This T cell receptor (beta chain) originates from a study of T cells in Graves' hyperthyroidism and ophthalmopathy. Overall study results and limits: Model output signaled ophthalmopathy a median approximately 6 months ahead of onset.

The authors took PBMCs from roughly 9.3 ml fresh peripheral blood. The CDR3 regions of TCR beta were amplified from RNA transcripts. The TCR CDR3 first-round RT-PCR relied on the HTBI primer set. TCRdb re-called the multiplex PCR reads through MiXCR, storing one row per CDR3 protein. Among 650,000 to 850,000 distinct CDR3 sequences listed, around a sixth were seen once. This clonotype occurred a few times. No antigen is known for it. The CDR3 is 11 residues long. Deletions cut 3 bases from V and 10 bases from J, with 6 bases between. The receptor was isolated from a woman between 45 and 65 years old with Graves' hyperthyroidism that later progressed to Graves' ophthalmopathy. J is TRBJ1-4 and V is TRBV12-3 or TRBV12-4; unclear D gene. Source material: blood. The CDR3 protein is CASSLVGKLFF. The CDR3 DNA follows: TGTGCCAGCAGTTTGGTTGGAAAACTGTTTTTT.